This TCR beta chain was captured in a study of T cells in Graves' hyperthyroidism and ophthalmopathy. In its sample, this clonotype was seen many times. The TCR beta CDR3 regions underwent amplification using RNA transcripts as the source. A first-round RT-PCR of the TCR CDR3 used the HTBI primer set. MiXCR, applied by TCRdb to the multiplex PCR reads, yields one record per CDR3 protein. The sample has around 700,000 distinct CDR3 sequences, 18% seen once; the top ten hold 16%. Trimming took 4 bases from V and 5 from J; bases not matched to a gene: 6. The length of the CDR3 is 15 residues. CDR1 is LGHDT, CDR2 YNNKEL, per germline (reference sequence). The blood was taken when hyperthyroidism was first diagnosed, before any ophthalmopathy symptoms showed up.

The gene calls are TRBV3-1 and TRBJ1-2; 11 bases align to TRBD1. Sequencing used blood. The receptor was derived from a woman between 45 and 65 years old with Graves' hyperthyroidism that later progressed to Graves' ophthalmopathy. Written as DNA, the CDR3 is TGTGCCAGCAGCCTGGACAGGGGGCCCTGGTATGGCTACACCTTC. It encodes CASSLDRGPWYGYTF.